What follows are 16 T cell receptor beta chains derived from one specimen sequenced in a study of T cell responses to AZD1222 COVID-19 vaccine. Profiled with immunoSEQ multiplex PCR; TCRdb holds only in-frame clones, not every one. The sample comprises roughly 120,000 clones, about four fifths of which are singletons, and approximately 4.6% rests with the top ten. Source: peripheral blood, taken on day 0 of AZD1222 vaccination. The receptors shown here come from an adult in good health.

This clone was counted a single time. The chain couples TRBV3-1 (or the pseudogene TRBV3-2) to TRBJ1-1, with 7 bases that match TRBD1. With V trimmed by 3 bases and J by 4 bases, 8 bases remained unmatched. The germline gives CDR1 LGHDT, CDR2 YNNKEL (reference sequence). CDR3 length equals 15 residues. CDR3 bases: TGTGCCAGCAGCCACCTACAGGGGACCCGCACTGAAGCTTTCTTT. Protein product: CASSHLQGTRTEAFF.

The chain uses TRBV18 and TRBJ2-4; D tentatively fits TRBD1 or TRBD2 (5 bases each). The CDR3 contains 17 residues. V gave up 3 bases and J gave up 1 base, with 16 bases separating them. In germline, CDR1 is KGHSH, CDR2 LQKENI. Written as DNA, the CDR3 is TGTGCCAGCTCACCGGGACCGTCTCTTATCGCCAAAAACATTCAGTACTTC. It specifies CASSPGPSLIAKNIQYF.

This chain joins TRBV9 and TRBJ1-3; no reliable D call. The V gene's germline CDR1 is SGDLS and CDR2 YYNGEE. V was trimmed by 1 base and J by 0 bases, leaving 14 bases between them. The CDR3 sequence is 17 residues long. DNA for the CDR3: TGTGCCAGCAGCGTATTGGGCCAGCCCTTCTCTGGAAACACCATATATTTT. Its translation: CASSVLGQPFSGNTIYF. Supplemented by reference TRBV9 and TRBJ1-3, the full variable domain reads DSGVTQTPKHLITATGQRVTLRCSPRSGDLSVYWYQQSLDQGLQFLIQYYNGEERAKGNILERFSAQQFPDLHSELNLSSLELGDSALYFCASSVLGQPFSGNTIYFGEGSWLTVV.

V is TRBV19 and J is TRBJ1-6, with a tentative D call TRBD1 (5 bases). This CDR3 is built from 17 residues. The germline CDR1 and CDR2 sequences are LNHDA and SQIVND (reference sequence). The ends were cut back, 3 bases at V and 8 bases at J, with 20 bases in the middle. CDR3 DNA sequence: TGTGCCAGTAGTATCGCCCCCGCCGGGGGATCGGATTCACCCCTCCACTTT. Protein product: CASSIAPAGGSDSPLHF.

This clone was observed a few times. J is TRBJ2-3 and V is TRBV25-1; TRBD2 matches 8 bases. CDR3 length equals 14 residues. Trimming took 8 bases from V and 4 from J; bases not matched to a gene: 8. Germline V lookup: CDR1 MGHDK, CDR2 SYGVNS. The CDR3: CASGLGTSADTQYF. CDR3 nucleotide sequence: TGTGCCAGCGGGCTGGGGACTAGTGCAGATACGCAGTATTTT.

The chain uses TRBV6-1 and TRBJ1-4; D is possibly TRBD1 (6 bases). CDR3 length: 15 amino acids. CDR1 MNHNS and CDR2 SASEGT come from the germline V gene. The germline V and J ends were trimmed by 1 base and 4 bases, with 10 bases remaining between them. Here the CDR3 reads CASSEVGQNNEKLFF. The CDR3 DNA is TGTGCCAGCAGTGAAGTTGGACAGAATAATGAAAAACTGTTTTTT.

V is TRBV19 and J is TRBJ1-5; no reliable D call. In germline, CDR1 is LNHDA, CDR2 SQIVND (reference sequence). The ends were cut back, 5 bases at V and 0 bases at J, with 11 bases in the middle. The CDR3 is 15 residues long. The chain's CDR3 is CASSGAIDSNQPQHF. The CDR3 nucleotides read TGTGCCAGTAGTGGCGCCATAGATAGCAATCAGCCCCAGCATTTT.

This chain links TRBV6-5 with TRBJ2-3, with a weak D call TRBD2 (7 bases). The CDR3 is 16 amino acids. The germline V gene has CDR1 MNHEY and CDR2 SVGAGI. With 2 bases removed from V and 4 bases from J, the gap between germline ends came to 16 bases. The CDR3 DNA follows: TGTGCCAGCAGTTACGAGTCCGGAGGGGGGGCAGATACGCAGTATTTT. Its translation is CASSYESGGGADTQYF.

This clone was seen only a few times. In DNA form, the CDR3 reads TGTGCCTCGTCAAGACAGGAGAACACTGAAGCTTTCTTT. Its protein product is CASSRQENTEAFF. The chain has TRBV30 and TRBJ1-1; perhaps TRBD1 as D (6 bases). The CDR3 is made up of 13 amino acids. The V and J ends lost 7 bases and 1 base respectively, with 13 bases between them. Germline V gene lookup returns CDR1 GTSNPN and CDR2 SVGIG (reference sequence).

A note on this clone: One end of the junction is discordant with germline, which a read error may explain. V is TRBV10-2 and J is TRBJ2-3; TRBD1 is a possible D gene (5 bases). CDR1 WSHSY and CDR2 SAAADI come from the germline V gene. The CDR3 has 15 amino acids. As DNA, the CDR3 is TGCGCCAGCAGTGAGGGTCTAGACAGCACAAATACGCAGTATTTT. The encoded protein is CASSEGLDSTNTQYF.

By frequency in the sample, this clone is medium-sized (0.01 to 0.1%). The gene calls are TRBV5-6 and TRBJ2-7, with D perhaps given as TRBD1 or TRBD2 (5 bases each). Germline V gives CDR1 SGHDT, CDR2 YYEEEE. This CDR3 comprises 15 residues. Trimming took 0 bases from V and 6 from J, leaving 16 bases between them. This CDR3 reads CASSLALGESSEQYF. The CDR3 nucleotides read TGTGCCAGCAGCTTGGCCCTAGGGGAGAGTAGCGAGCAGTACTTC.

The gene calls are TRBV7-7 and TRBJ2-5; D ambiguous. The CDR3 is 13 amino acids. The germline gives CDR1 SSHAT, CDR2 FNYEAQ (reference sequence). With 5 bases removed from V and 4 bases from J, the gap between germline ends came to 11 bases. CDR3 bases: TGTGCCAGCAGCGCCTCACCCGGAGAGACCCAGTACTTC. This translates into CASSASPGETQYF.

CDR3 nucleotides: TGTGCCAGCAGCTTGACAGGGTCTACGGAGACCCAGTACTTC. Translating it yields CASSLTGSTETQYF. The chain carries TRBV11-2 and TRBJ2-5; 7 positions agree with TRBD1. Trimming cost V 3 bases and J 5 bases; bases outside gene matches: 6. Germline CDR1 and CDR2: SGHAT and FQNNGV. This CDR3 has 14 amino acids.

This chain links TRBV28 with TRBJ1-1; 11 bases align to TRBD1. CDR1 and CDR2 from the germline V gene are MDHEN and SYDVKM. V was pared by 6 bases and J by 3 bases, with 3 bases of the junction left unmatched. The CDR3 runs to 14 residues. DNA for the CDR3: TGTGCCAGCAGGGACAGGGGGCGTTACACTGAAGCTTTCTTT. This sequence encodes CASRDRGRYTEAFF.

The rearrangement uses TRBV27 and TRBJ1-2, with D maybe TRBD1 (5 bases). The germline CDR1 and CDR2 sequences are MNHEY and SMNVEV (reference sequence). V dropped 5 bases and J dropped 5 bases, with 15 bases sitting between them. The CDR3 covers 14 residues. CDR3 nucleotides: TGTGCCAGCAGTGCCCAGGGTAAATCATATGGCTACACCTTC. This encodes CASSAQGKSYGYTF.

This clone came up once. The genes are TRBV3-1 (or the pseudogene TRBV3-2) and TRBJ1-2; D unclear. CDR1 is LGHDT and CDR2 is YNNKEL in the germline V gene (reference sequence). This CDR3 region has 13 residues. V gave up 1 base and J gave up 2 bases, with 5 bases separating them. The CDR3 sequence is CASSQVNNYGYTF. CDR3 DNA: TGTGCCAGCAGCCAAGTGAACAACTATGGCTACACCTTC.